This TCR beta chain was obtained from a study of OX40 agonist ivuxolimab in advanced cancers. Study-level results: Doses of 0.1 to 3.0 mg/kg were accompanied by clonal expansion of CD4+ and CD8+ blood T cells by week 6.

To note about this clone: What it recognizes is unknown.

The germline gives CDR1 MNHEY, CDR2 SMNVEV (reference sequence). The CDR3 has 14 amino acids. Trimming left V 6 bases short and J 6 bases short, with 16 bases between. Method: immunoSEQ multiplex PCR; TCRdb's copy keeps in-frame clones and lacks some. The repertoire consists of 60,000 to 80,000 clones, with about 93% occurring once and the leading ten covering about 0.45%. This chain uses TRBV27 with TRBJ2-3; D assignment may be TRBD1 or TRBD2 (5 bases each). The material sequenced was CD4+ or CD8+ T cells sorted from blood, taken in a trial of the OX40 agonist ivuxolimab. The receptor was derived from an adult with an advanced solid tumor such as melanoma, head and neck, liver or kidney cancer. As DNA, the CDR3 is TGTGCCAGCAGCCTGAGGGACCCCGCGGATACGCAGTATTTT. Protein: CASSLRDPADTQYF.